The T cell receptor (beta chain) under discussion was sequenced for a study of T cells of healthy individuals (dated by TCRdb to 2017 to 2018). The library was prepared using 5' RACE. TCRdb records Illumina MiSeq as the sequencer. TCRdb handled the public reads itself, with Q25 trimming in fastp and clone calling in MiXCR, and kept productive beta chains. Every entry covers one CDR3 protein and lists the most common genes and DNA from its rows. This sample is represented by roughly 87,000 distinct CDR3 sequences; about 16% of them were singletons. The ten most abundant clones make up 6.2% of the sample. With regard to this clonotype: Its antigen is unknown. Base-call qualities are not available, and no considerably larger clone is one nucleotide away.

The source of this sequence is a human donor in good health.

Read as DNA, the sequence is TGCAGTGCTAGAGATCGTACTGGGGGCGAGACTGAAGCTTTCTTT. Translated, it gives CSARDRTGGETEAFF. The chain was built from TRBV20-1 and TRBJ1-1, with TRBD1 tentatively as D gene (6 bases match). Inclusive of the bounding cysteine and phenylalanine, the CDR3 is 15 residues long. The sequence is cut down to CDR3 DNA, 45 bases in frame from base 1. CDR1 DFQATT and CDR2 SNEGSKA were looked up in the germline V gene (reference sequence). The V and J ends are trimmed by 0 bases and 5 bases, leaving 16 bases between them.